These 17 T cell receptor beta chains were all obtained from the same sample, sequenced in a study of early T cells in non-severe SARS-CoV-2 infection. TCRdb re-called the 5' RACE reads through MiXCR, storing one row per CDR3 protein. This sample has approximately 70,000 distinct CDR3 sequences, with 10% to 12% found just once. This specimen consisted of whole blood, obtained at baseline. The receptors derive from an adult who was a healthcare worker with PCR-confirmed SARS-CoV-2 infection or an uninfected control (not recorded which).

CDR3 sequence: CASFTGTASTDTQYF. CDR3 nucleotides: TGCGCCAGCTTTACCGGGACGGCTAGCACAGATACGCAGTATTTT. The rearrangement uses TRBV10-1 and TRBJ2-3; D tentatively reads TRBD1 or TRBD2 (5 bases each). CDR3 length: 15 amino acids. V lost 8 bases to trimming and J lost 0 bases, with 15 bases between them. Germline-derived CDR1 and CDR2 are WNHNN and SYGVQD (reference sequence).

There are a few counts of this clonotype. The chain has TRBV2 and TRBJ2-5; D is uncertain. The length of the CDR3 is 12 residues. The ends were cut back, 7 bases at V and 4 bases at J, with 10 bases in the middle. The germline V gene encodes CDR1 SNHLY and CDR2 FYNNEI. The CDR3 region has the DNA TGTGCCAGCACCGAATCTGGAGAGACCCAGTACTTC. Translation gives CASTESGETQYF. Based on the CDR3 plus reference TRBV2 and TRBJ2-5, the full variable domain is EPEVTQTPSHQVTQMGQEVILRCVPISNHLYFYWYRQILGQKVEFLVSFYNNEISEKSEIFDDQFSVERPDGSNFTLKIRSTKLEDSAMYFCASTESGETQYFGPGTRLLVL.

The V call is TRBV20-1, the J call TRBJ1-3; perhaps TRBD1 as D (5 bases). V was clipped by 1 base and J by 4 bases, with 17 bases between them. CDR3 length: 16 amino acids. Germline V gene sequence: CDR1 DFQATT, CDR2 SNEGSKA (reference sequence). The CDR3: CSARVWDGKLGNTIYF. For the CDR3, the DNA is TGCAGTGCTAGAGTCTGGGACGGTAAACTCGGAAACACCATATATTTT.

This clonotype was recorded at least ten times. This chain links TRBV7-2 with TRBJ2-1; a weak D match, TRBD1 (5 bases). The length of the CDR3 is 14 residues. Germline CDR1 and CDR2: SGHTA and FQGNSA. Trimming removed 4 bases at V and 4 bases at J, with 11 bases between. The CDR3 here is CASSYNDRYNEQFF. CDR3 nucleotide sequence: TGTGCCAGCAGCTACAATGACAGATACAATGAGCAGTTCTTC.

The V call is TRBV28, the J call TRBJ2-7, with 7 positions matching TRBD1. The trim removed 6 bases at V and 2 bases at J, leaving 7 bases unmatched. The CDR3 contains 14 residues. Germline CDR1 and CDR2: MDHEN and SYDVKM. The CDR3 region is CASSSSGGTYEQYF. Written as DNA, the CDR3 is TGTGCCAGCAGCTCTTCAGGGGGAACCTACGAGCAGTACTTC.

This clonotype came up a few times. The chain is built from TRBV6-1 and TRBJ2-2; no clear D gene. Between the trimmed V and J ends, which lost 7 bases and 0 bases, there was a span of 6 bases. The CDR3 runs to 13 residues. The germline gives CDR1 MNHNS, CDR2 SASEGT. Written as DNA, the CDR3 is TGTGCCAGCACCCGGCCGAACACCGGGGAGCTGTTTTTT. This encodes CASTRPNTGELFF.

The CDR3 reads CAIRMTALNTEAFF. CDR3 in DNA: TGTGCCATCAGGATGACAGCACTGAACACTGAAGCTTTCTTT. This chain uses TRBV10-3 with TRBJ1-1, with D perhaps TRBD1 (5 bases). The germline V gene encodes CDR1 ENHRY and CDR2 SYGVKD. Trimming removed 6 bases from V and 0 bases from J, with 11 bases in between. This CDR3 region has 14 residues.

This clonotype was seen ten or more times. CDR3 in DNA: TGCGCCAGCAGCCACCGGGACCGTCCTCTTTATGGCTACACCTTC. This sequence encodes CASSHRDRPLYGYTF. The chain recombines TRBV4-1 with TRBJ1-2, with a tentative D call TRBD1 (5 bases). V was pared by 3 bases and J by 5 bases, with 16 bases between. Looked up from germline, CDR1 is MGHRA and CDR2 is YSYEKL. CDR3 length: 15 amino acids.

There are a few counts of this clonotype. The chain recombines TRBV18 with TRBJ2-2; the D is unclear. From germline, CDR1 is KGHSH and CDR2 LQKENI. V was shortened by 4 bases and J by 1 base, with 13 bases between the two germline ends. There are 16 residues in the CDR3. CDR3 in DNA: TGTGCCAGCTCACTAATACCCCCAGAGAACACCGGGGAGCTGTTTTTT. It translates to CASSLIPPENTGELFF. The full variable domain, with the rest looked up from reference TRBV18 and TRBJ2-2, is NAGVMQNPRHLVRRRGQEARLRCSPMKGHSHVYWYRQLPEEGLKFMVYLQKENIIDESGMPKERFSAEFPKEGPSILRIQQVVRGDSAAYFCASSLIPPENTGELFFGEGSRLTVL.

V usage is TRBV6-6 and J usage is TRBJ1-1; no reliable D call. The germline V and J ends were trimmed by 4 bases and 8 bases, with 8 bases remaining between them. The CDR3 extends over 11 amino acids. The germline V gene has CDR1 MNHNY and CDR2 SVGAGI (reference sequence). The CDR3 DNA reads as TGTGCCAGCAGTTTGGCGGCAGAAGCTTTCTTT. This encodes CASSLAAEAFF.

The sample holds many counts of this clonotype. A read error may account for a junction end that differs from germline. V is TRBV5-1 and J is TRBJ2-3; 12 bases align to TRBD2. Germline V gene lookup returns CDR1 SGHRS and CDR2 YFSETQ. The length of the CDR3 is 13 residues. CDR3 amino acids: CASSLGTSGAAIF. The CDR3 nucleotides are TGCGCCAGCAGCTTGGGGACTAGCGGGGCCGCTATTTTT.

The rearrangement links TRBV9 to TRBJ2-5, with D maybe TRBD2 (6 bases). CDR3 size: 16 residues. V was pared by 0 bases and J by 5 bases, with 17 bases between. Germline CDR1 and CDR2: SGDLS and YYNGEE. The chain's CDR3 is CASSVATSGALETQYF. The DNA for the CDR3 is TGTGCCAGCAGCGTAGCTACGTCGGGAGCGCTGGAGACCCAGTACTTC.

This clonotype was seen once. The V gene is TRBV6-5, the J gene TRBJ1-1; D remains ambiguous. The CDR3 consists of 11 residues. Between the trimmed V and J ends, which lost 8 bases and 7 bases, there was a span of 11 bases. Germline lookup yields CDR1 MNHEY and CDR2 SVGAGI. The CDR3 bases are TGTGCCAGCGGACGGATGTATGAAGCTTTCTTT. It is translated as CASGRMYEAFF.

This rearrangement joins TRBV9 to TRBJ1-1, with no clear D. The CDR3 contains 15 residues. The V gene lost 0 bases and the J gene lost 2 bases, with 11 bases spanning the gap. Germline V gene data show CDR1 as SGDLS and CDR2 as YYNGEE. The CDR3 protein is CASSVGAQRNTEAFF. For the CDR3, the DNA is TGTGCCAGCAGCGTAGGAGCACAGCGTAACACTGAAGCTTTCTTT.

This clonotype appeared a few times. The CDR3 here is CAIRGDISDTQYF. The CDR3 DNA reads TGTGCCATCAGGGGGGACATTTCAGATACGCAGTATTTT. The rearrangement uses TRBV10-3 and TRBJ2-3; possibly TRBD1 for D (6 bases). CDR1 and CDR2 (germline): ENHRY, SYGVKD. The CDR3 covers 13 residues. V was cut by 6 bases and J by 4 bases, with 11 bases left in between.

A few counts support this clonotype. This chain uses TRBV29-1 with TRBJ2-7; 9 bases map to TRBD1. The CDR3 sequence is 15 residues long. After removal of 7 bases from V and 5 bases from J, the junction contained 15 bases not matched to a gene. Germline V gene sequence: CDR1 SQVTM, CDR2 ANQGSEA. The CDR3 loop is CSAMGGQGYRNEQYF. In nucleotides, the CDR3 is TGCAGCGCTATGGGGGGACAGGGCTATCGAAACGAGCAGTACTTC.

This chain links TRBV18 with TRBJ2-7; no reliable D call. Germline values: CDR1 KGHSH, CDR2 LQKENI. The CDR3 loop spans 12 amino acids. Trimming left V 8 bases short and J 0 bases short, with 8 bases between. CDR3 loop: CASESLSYEQYF. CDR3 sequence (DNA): TGTGCCAGCGAGTCACTCTCCTACGAGCAGTACTTC. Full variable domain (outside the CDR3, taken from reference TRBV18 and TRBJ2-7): NAGVMQNPRHLVRRRGQEARLRCSPMKGHSHVYWYRQLPEEGLKFMVYLQKENIIDESGMPKERFSAEFPKEGPSILRIQQVVRGDSAAYFCASESLSYEQYFGPGTRLTVT.